The clone carrying this TCR beta chain was counted only a few times. This sample is part of a study of blood T cells in healthy people across ages. Germline V lookup: CDR1 LGHDT, CDR2 YNNKEL (reference sequence). The length of the CDR3 is 17 residues. Trimming cost V 1 base and J 0 bases; bases outside gene matches: 3. Together with a sample-barcoded 5' primer, a J-beta primer mix was included in a second PCR lasting roughly 6 to 12 cycles. TCRdb re-derived calls from the 5' RACE reads in MiXCR, one entry per CDR3 protein. This table holds 720,000 or so distinct CDR3 sequences, 35% to 50% found once. This receptor was obtained from an older man in good health. The V and J genes are TRBV3-1 and TRBJ2-6; 7 bases fit TRBD1. Sequencing was performed on blood. CDR3 DNA sequence: TGTGCCAGCAGCCAAGTGTCAGGGGGCTCTGGGGCCAACGTCCTGACTTTC. The encoded protein is CASSQVSGGSGANVLTF. The whole variable domain, remainder taken from reference TRBV3-1 and TRBJ2-6, is DTAVSQTPKYLVTQMGNDKSIKCEQNLGHDTMYWYKQDSKKFLKIMFSYNNKELIINETVPNRFSPKSPDKAHLNLHINSLELGDSAVYFCASSQVSGGSGANVLTFGAGSRLTVL.